A single sample is the source of the 9 T cell receptor beta chains below, sequenced in a study of blood T cell repertoires in COVID-19. The data were produced by immunoSEQ multiplex PCR, yet TCRdb's version contains in-frame clones alone and is incomplete. Altogether 200,000 or so clones are present, about 84% being singletons, with the ten largest covering 4.5% to 5.5%. The specimen was peripheral blood. Receptor source: a woman aged 25-40 years with acute or convalescent COVID-19.

The gene calls are TRBV28 and TRBJ2-3; 9 bases map to TRBD1. CDR1 and CDR2 from the germline V gene are MDHEN and SYDVKM. This CDR3 spans 14 amino acids. Unmatched junction bases numbered 7, after V lost 3 bases and J lost 9 bases. The CDR3 loop reads CASSLIQGARTQYF. The CDR3 coding sequence is TGTGCCAGCAGTTTGATACAGGGGGCGAGGACGCAGTATTTT.

The chain is built from TRBV28 and TRBJ1-6; TRBD1 might be the D (6 bases). The V gene lost 8 bases and the J gene lost 10 bases, with 21 bases spanning the gap. CDR1 and CDR2 from the germline V gene are MDHEN and SYDVKM. The CDR3 covers 15 residues. Here the CDR3 DNA reads TGTGCCAGCGTCGGGAAGTTACAGGGACGCTCACCCCTCCACTTT. It yields the protein CASVGKLQGRSPLHF.

The chain couples TRBV2 to TRBJ2-5, with unresolved D. V shed 4 bases and J shed 4 bases, with 10 bases lying between them. This CDR3 is 13 amino acids long. In germline, CDR1 is SNHLY, CDR2 FYNNEI. The chain's CDR3 is CASSGERGETQYF. CDR3 nucleotides: TGTGCCAGCAGTGGAGAGAGAGGAGAGACCCAGTACTTC.

This chain connects TRBV29-1 to TRBJ2-1; TRBD2 agrees at 9 bases. The germline V gene encodes CDR1 SQVTM and CDR2 ANQGSEA. Trimming at V came to 5 bases and at J to 0 bases, leaving 5 bases not matched to a gene. The CDR3 is made up of 15 amino acids. The CDR3 loop reads CSVFSGGFSYNEQFF. The CDR3 DNA is TGCAGCGTTTTTAGCGGGGGATTCTCCTACAATGAGCAGTTCTTC.

This clone was seen once. V usage is TRBV5-1 and J usage is TRBJ2-2; 8 positions agree with TRBD1. The CDR3 totals 16 residues. After removal of 4 bases from V and 10 bases from J, the junction contained 15 bases not matched to a gene. CDR1 and CDR2 (germline): SGHRS, YFSETQ. The CDR3 spells CASSPTGGLGGEELFF. CDR3 in DNA: TGCGCCAGCAGCCCAACAGGGGGACTTGGAGGCGAGGAGCTGTTTTTT.

V is TRBV28 and J is TRBJ2-4; 8 nucleotides align to TRBD1. CDR1 is MDHEN and CDR2 is SYDVKM in the germline V gene. V lost 3 bases, J lost 3 bases, and 4 bases stayed unmatched. CDR3 length equals 15 residues. The CDR3 protein is CASSFTGQDKNIQYF. CDR3 nucleotide sequence: TGTGCCAGCAGTTTCACGGGACAGGACAAAAACATTCAGTACTTC.

The rearrangement uses TRBV28 and TRBJ2-7, with 12 bases aligning to TRBD1. The germline CDR1 and CDR2 sequences are MDHEN and SYDVKM. The CDR3 extends over 14 amino acids. V dropped 8 bases and J dropped 3; count of bases not matched to a gene: 5. The CDR3 reads CASSGTGGFYEQYF. In nucleotides, the CDR3 is TGTGCCAGCTCCGGGACAGGGGGCTTCTACGAGCAGTACTTC.

This chain joins TRBV4-1 and TRBJ2-1; D remains ambiguous. This CDR3 contains 15 residues. Trimming left V 0 bases short and J 8 bases short, with 14 bases between. Per the germline V gene, CDR1 is MGHRA and CDR2 is YSYEKL. The CDR3, as DNA: TGCGCCAGCAGCCAAGATAGACTCATTTTCGATGAGCAGTTCTTC. Protein: CASSQDRLIFDEQFF.

The V call is TRBV5-1, the J call TRBJ2-7; possibly TRBD2 for D (6 bases). The germline CDR1 and CDR2 sequences are SGHRS and YFSETQ. CDR3 length: 15 amino acids. V lost 1 base, J lost 3 bases, and 14 bases lay in between. Here the CDR3 reads CASSLQGGGDYEQYF. CDR3 sequence (DNA): TGCGCCAGCAGCTTGCAGGGAGGTGGAGACTACGAGCAGTACTTC.